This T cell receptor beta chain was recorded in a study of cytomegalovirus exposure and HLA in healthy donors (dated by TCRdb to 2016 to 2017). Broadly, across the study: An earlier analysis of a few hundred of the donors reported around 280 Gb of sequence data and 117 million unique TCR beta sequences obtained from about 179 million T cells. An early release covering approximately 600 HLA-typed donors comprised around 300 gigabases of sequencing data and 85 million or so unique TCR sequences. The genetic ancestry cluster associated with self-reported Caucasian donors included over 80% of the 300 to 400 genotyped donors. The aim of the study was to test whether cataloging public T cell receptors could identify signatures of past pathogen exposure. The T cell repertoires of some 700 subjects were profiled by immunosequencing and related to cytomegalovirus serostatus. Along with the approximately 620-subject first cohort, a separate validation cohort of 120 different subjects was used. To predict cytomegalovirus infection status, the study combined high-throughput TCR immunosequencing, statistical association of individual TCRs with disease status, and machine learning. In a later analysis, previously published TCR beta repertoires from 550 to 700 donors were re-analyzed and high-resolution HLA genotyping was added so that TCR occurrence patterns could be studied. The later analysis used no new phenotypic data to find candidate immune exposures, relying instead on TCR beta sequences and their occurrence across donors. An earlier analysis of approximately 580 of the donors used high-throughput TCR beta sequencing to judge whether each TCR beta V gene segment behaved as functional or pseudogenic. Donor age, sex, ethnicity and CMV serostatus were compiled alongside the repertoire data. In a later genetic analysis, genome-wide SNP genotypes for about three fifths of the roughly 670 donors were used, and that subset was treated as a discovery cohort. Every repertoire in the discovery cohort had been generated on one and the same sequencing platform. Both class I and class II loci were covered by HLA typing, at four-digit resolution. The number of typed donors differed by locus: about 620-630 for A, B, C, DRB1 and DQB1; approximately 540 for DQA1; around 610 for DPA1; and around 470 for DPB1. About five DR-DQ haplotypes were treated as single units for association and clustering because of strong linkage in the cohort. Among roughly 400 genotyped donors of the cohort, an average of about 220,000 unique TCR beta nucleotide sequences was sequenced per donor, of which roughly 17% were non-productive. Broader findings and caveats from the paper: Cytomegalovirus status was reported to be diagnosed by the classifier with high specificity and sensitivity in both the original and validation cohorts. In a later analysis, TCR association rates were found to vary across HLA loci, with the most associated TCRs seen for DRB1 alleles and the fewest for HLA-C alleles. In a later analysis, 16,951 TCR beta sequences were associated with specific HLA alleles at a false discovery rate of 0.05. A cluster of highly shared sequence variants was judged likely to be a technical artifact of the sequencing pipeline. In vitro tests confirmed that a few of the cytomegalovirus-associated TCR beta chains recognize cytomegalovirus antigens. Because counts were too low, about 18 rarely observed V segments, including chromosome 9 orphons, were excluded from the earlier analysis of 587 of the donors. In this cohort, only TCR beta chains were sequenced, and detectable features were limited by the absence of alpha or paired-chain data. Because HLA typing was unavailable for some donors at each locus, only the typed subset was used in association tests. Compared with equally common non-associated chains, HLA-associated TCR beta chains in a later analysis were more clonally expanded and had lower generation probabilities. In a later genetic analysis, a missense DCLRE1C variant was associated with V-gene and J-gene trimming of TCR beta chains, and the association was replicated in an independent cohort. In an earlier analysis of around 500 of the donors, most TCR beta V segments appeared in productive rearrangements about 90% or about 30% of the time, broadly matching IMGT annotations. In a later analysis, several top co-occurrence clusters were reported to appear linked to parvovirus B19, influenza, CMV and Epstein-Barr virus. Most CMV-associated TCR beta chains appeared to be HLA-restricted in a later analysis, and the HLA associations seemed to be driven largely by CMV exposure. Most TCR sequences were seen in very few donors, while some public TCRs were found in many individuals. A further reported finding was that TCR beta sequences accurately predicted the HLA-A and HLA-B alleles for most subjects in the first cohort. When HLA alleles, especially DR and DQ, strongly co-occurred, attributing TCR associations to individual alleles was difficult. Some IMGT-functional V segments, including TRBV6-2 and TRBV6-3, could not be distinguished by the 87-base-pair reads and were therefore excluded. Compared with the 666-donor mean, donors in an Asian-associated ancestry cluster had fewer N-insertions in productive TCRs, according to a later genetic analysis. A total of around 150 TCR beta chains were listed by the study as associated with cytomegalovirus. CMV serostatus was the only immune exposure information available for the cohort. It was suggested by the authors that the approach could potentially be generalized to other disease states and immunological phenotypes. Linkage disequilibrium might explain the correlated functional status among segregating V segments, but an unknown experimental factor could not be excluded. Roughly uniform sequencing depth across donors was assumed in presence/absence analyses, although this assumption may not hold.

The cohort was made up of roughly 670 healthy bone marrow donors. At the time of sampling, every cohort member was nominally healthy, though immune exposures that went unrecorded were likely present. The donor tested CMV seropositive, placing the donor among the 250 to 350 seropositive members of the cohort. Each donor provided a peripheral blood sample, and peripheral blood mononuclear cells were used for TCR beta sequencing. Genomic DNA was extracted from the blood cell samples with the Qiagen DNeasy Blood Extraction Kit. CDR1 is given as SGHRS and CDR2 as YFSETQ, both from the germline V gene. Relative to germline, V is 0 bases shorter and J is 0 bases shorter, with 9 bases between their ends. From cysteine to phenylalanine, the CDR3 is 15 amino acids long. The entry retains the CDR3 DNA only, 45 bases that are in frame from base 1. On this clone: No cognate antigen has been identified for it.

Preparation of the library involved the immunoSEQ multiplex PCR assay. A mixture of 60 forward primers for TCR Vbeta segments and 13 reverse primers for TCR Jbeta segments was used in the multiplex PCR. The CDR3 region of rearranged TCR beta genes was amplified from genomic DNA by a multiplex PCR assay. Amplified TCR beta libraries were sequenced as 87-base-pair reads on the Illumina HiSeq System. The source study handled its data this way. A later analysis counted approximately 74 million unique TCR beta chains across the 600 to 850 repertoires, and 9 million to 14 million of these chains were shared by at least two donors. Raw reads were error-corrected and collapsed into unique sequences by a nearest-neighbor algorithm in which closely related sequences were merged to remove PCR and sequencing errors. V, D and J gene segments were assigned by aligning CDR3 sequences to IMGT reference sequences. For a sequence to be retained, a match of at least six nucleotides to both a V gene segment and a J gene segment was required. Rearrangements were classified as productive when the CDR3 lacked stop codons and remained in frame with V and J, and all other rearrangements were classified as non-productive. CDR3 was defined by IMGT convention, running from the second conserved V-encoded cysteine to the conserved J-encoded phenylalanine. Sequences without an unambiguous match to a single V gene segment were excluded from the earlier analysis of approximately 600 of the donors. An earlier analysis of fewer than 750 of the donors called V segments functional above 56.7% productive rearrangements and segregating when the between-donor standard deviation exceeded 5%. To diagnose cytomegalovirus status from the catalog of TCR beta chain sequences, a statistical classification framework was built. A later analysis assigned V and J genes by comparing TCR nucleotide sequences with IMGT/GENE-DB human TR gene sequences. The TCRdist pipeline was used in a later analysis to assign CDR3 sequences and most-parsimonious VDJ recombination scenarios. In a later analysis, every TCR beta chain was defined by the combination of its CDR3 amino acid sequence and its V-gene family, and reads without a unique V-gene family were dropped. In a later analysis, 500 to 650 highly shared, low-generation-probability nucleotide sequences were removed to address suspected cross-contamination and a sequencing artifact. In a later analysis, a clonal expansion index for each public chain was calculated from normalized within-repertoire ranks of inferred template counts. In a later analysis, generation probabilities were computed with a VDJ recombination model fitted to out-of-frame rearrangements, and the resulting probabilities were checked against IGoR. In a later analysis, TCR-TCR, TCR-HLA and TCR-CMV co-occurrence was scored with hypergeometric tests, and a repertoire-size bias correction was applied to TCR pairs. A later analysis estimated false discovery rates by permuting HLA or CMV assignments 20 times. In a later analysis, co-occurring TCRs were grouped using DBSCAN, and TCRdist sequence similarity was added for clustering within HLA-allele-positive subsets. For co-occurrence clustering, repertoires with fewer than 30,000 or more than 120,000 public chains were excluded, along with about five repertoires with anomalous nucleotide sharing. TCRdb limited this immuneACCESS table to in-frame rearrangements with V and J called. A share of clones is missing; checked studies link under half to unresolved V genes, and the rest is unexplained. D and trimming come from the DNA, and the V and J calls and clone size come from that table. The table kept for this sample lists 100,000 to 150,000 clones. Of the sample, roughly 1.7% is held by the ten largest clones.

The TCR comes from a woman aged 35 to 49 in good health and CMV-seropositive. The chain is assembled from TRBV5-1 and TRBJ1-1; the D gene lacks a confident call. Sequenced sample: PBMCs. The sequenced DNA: TGCGCCAGCAGCTTGGGCGGCACGGTGAACACTGAAGCTTTCTTT. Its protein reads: CASSLGGTVNTEAFF.